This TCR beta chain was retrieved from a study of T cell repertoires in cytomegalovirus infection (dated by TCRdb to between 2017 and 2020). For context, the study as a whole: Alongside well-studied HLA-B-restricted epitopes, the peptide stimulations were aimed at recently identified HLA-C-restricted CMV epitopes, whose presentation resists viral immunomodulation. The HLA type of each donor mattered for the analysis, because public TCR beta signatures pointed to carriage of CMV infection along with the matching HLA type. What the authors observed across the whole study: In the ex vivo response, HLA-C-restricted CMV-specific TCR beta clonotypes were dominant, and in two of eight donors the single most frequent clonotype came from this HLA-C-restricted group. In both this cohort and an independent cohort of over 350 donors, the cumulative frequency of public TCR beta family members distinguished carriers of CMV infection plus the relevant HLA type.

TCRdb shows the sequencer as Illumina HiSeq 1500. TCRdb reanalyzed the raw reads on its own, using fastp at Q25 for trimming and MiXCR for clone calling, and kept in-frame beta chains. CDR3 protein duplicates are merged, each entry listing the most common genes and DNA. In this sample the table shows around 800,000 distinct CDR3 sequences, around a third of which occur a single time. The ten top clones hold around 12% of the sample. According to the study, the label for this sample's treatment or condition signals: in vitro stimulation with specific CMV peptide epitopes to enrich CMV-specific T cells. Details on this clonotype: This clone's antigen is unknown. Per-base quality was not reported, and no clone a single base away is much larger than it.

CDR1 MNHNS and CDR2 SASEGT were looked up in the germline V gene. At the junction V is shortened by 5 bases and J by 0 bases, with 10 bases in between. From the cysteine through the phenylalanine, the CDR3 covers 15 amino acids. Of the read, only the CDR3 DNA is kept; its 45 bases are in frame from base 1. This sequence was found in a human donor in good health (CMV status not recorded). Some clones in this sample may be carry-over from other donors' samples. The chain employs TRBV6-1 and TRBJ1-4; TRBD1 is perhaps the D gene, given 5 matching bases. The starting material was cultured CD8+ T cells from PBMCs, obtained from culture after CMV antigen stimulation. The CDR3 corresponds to CASSPTGTTNEKLFF. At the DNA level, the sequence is TGTGCCAGCAGTCCAACAGGCACAACTAATGAAAAACTGTTTTTT.